At least ten counts were recorded for the clone carrying this T cell receptor (beta chain). Antigen specificity is unknown. The sample belongs to a study of T cells in Graves' hyperthyroidism and ophthalmopathy. Amplified TCR beta CDR3 regions derived from RNA transcripts. RT-PCR in the first round (using the HTBI primer set) targeted the TCR CDR3. TCRdb used MiXCR to reprocess the multiplex PCR reads, holding one entry per CDR3 protein. This sample has around 720,000 distinct CDR3 sequences, with about 35% found just once. Study outcomes and limitations: The blood repertoire included most of the expanded thyroid clonotypes above 0.001.

PBMCs came from around 9.7 ml fresh peripheral blood. V lost 8 bases and J lost 6, with 16 bases in between. The CDR3 contains 13 residues. Germline CDR1 is SEHNR and CDR2 is FQNEAQ (reference sequence). The sample comprised blood. The sequence came from a woman between 35 and 50 years old with Graves' hyperthyroidism. This chain joins TRBV7-9 and TRBJ1-2; perhaps TRBD1 as D (5 bases). CDR3 protein: CASEAQDTNGYTF. CDR3 nucleotide sequence: TGTGCCAGCGAGGCGCAGGACACGAATGGCTACACCTTC.